A single sample gave rise to the 6 T cell receptor beta chains below, sequenced in a study of cytomegalovirus exposure and HLA in healthy donors. This PCR relied on a set of 60 Vbeta primers and 13 Jbeta primers. Assay: immunoSEQ multiplex PCR; the TCRdb copy retains only in-frame clones and omits some. The sample carries around 130,000 clones, roughly 88% recorded once. Material: PBMCs. These TCRs come from a woman between 18 and 29 years old in good health and CMV-seropositive.

This clone was seen once. The chain recombines TRBV7-9 with TRBJ1-6, with 9 bases matching TRBD1. There are 15 residues in the CDR3. Germline V gene sequence: CDR1 SEHNR, CDR2 FQNEAQ (reference sequence). The trim removed 1 base at V and 6 bases at J, leaving 1 base unmatched. The CDR3 bases are TGTGCCAGCAGCTTAGGGACAGGGGTTAATTCACCCCTCCACTTT. Amino acids: CASSLGTGVNSPLHF.

This chain connects TRBV18 to TRBJ2-7, with 11 positions matching TRBD2. Trimming cost V 4 bases and J 4 bases; bases outside gene matches: 12. In germline, CDR1 is KGHSH, CDR2 LQKENI. There are 17 residues in the CDR3. The DNA of the CDR3 is TGTGCCAGCTCACGCGGACTAGCGGGTGCCCCTTGGTACGAGCAGTACTTC. Encoded protein: CASSRGLAGAPWYEQYF.

This chain connects TRBV6-4 to TRBJ1-1; D ambiguous. The V gene lost 10 bases and the J gene lost 2 bases, with 14 bases spanning the gap. CDR1 is MRHNA and CDR2 is SNTAGT in the germline V gene. The CDR3 loop spans 13 amino acids. The CDR3 DNA follows: TGTGCCACCCGGATGAGGGATAACACTGAAGCTTTCTTT. It encodes CATRMRDNTEAFF.

The chain joins TRBV11-2 to TRBJ1-6; 7 bases fit TRBD1. Germline loops: CDR1 SGHAT, CDR2 FQNNGV. V lost 4 bases, J lost 10 bases, and 13 bases stayed unmatched. This CDR3 comprises 16 residues. CDR3: CASSSLSRGKRSPLHF. CDR3 DNA: TGTGCCAGCAGCTCCCTCTCCAGGGGGAAAAGGTCACCCCTCCACTTT.

This clone appeared once. This chain joins TRBV6-5 and TRBJ1-4; D gene uncertain. Germline V gene lookup returns CDR1 MNHEY and CDR2 SVGAGI. Trimming removed 7 bases from V and 8 bases from J, with 14 bases in between. The CDR3 has 13 residues. This CDR3 reads CASTLWTGEKLFF. The DNA for the CDR3 is TGTGCCAGCACCCTGTGGACGGGAGAAAAACTGTTTTTT.

This chain joins TRBV6-1 and TRBJ1-4, with D maybe TRBD1 (5 bases). The V gene lost 1 base and the J gene lost 8 bases, with 11 bases spanning the gap. This CDR3 is built from 14 residues. Germline values: CDR1 MNHNS, CDR2 SASEGT. CDR3 coding DNA: TGTGCCAGCAGTGAAGTGGCAGGGTGGGAAAAACTGTTTTTT. This encodes CASSEVAGWEKLFF.